The 23 T cell receptor beta chains below were found in one sample sequenced in a study of cytomegalovirus exposure and HLA in healthy donors. Amplification used 60 Vbeta primers and 13 Jbeta primers. TCRdb's copy holds only in-frame clones and misses some; the assay was immunoSEQ multiplex PCR. Among more than 50,000 clones listed, more than 70% were seen once. The sequenced material came from PBMCs. Source of these receptors: a man aged 50 to 59 in good health and CMV-seropositive.

This clone showed up just a few times. This chain connects TRBV6-5 to TRBJ1-1, with 7 bases fitting TRBD1. V trimming: 0 bases; J trimming: 2 bases; junction bases outside the gene matches: 0. Germline V lookup: CDR1 MNHEY, CDR2 SVGAGI. This CDR3 has 14 residues. The CDR3 DNA reads as TGTGCCAGCAGTTACTCAGGGGGCAACACTGAAGCTTTCTTT. Translating it yields CASSYSGGNTEAFF.

The chain couples TRBV13 to TRBJ1-3; 7 bases map to TRBD1. Trimming took 4 bases from V and 3 from J; bases not matched to a gene: 3. The CDR3 consists of 14 residues. Germline CDR1 PRHDT, CDR2 FYEKMQ (reference sequence). CDR3 DNA: TGTGCCAGCAGCTCGGGACAGATTGGAAACACCATATATTTT. Translating gives CASSSGQIGNTIYF.

The chain couples TRBV7-8 to TRBJ1-4; possible D gene TRBD1, 5 bases. This CDR3 has 16 amino acids. V was trimmed by 5 bases and J by 7 bases, leaving 20 bases between them. Germline CDR1 reads SGHVS; CDR2 reads FQNEAQ. The CDR3, as DNA: TGTGCCAGCAGCGAAGGCCCTACGGGGGATAGTGAAAAACTGTTTTTT. Translation gives CASSEGPTGDSEKLFF.

The sample holds one count of this clone. V gene TRBV19 combines with J gene TRBJ1-2; no definite D call. Germline CDR1 reads LNHDA; CDR2 reads SQIVND (reference sequence). The CDR3 runs 13 residues. Trimming shortened V by 3 bases and J by 4 bases, and 9 bases separated the two germline ends. The DNA of the CDR3 is TGTGCCAGTAGTATGGCAGGTCCCTATGGCTACACCTTC. Its protein is CASSMAGPYGYTF.

The V call is TRBV7-2, the J call TRBJ1-2; D gene ambiguous. Germline assignment: CDR1 SGHTA and CDR2 FQGNSA. Trimming took off 5 bases at V and 8 bases at J, with 9 bases between the two ends. The CDR3 is 11 residues long. CDR3 protein: CASSPLAGYTF. CDR3 sequence (DNA): TGTGCCAGCAGCCCCTTGGCCGGCTACACCTTC. Variable domain in full (rest from reference TRBV7-2 and TRBJ1-2): GAGVSQSPSNKVTEKGKDVELRCDPISGHTALYWYRQSLGQGLEFLIYFQGNSAPDKSGLPSDRFSAERTGGSVSTLTIQRTQQEDSAVYLCASSPLAGYTFGSGTRLTVV.

The chain employs TRBV30 and TRBJ1-2; maybe TRBD1 (6 bases). CDR3 size: 14 residues. Germline lookup yields CDR1 GTSNPN and CDR2 SVGIG (reference sequence). V lost 3 bases and J lost 5, with 16 bases in between. This CDR3 is CAWSFSGVSYGYTF. CDR3 nucleotides: TGTGCCTGGAGCTTCTCAGGGGTTTCTTATGGCTACACCTTC.

V gene TRBV18 combines with J gene TRBJ1-1; D is perhaps TRBD1 (6 bases). V dropped 4 bases and J dropped 7 bases, with 16 bases sitting between them. The germline gives CDR1 KGHSH, CDR2 LQKENI. The CDR3 extends over 14 amino acids. The CDR3 DNA reads as TGTGCCAGCTCACTAGGGACATCCCAACTTGAAGCTTTCTTT. It specifies CASSLGTSQLEAFF.

The V call is TRBV5-1, the J call TRBJ1-4, with 9 bases fitting TRBD1. This CDR3 is built from 14 residues. After removal of 3 bases from V and 8 bases from J, the junction contained 5 bases not matched to a gene. CDR1 is SGHRS, CDR2 YFSETQ, per germline. The CDR3 sequence is CASSWDRAEEKLFF. As DNA, the CDR3 is TGCGCCAGCAGCTGGGACAGGGCCGAGGAAAAACTGTTTTTT.

V usage is TRBV2 and J usage is TRBJ2-3, with 11 positions matching TRBD2. V shed 4 bases and J 3 bases; nucleotides not matched to a gene: 3. Looked up from germline, CDR1 is SNHLY and CDR2 is FYNNEI. The CDR3 has 15 amino acids. The CDR3 coding sequence is TGTGCCAGCAGTGTCGCTAGCGGGAGGACAGATACGCAGTATTTT. It is translated as CASSVASGRTDTQYF.

This clone appeared a few times. The chain employs TRBV7-9 and TRBJ2-1; the D is unclear. The CDR3 loop spans 14 amino acids. V was clipped by 6 bases and J by 0 bases, with 9 bases between them. Germline V gene data show CDR1 as SEHNR and CDR2 as FQNEAQ (reference sequence). CDR3 DNA: TGTGCCAGCAGTGTAAGCTTCTCCTACAATGAGCAGTTCTTC. Its translation is CASSVSFSYNEQFF.

This clone was found once. The chain combines TRBV27 with TRBJ1-2; the match to TRBD1 covers 10 bases. CDR1 and CDR2 (germline): MNHEY, SMNVEV (reference sequence). This CDR3 has 19 residues. Trimming at V came to 1 base and at J to 3 bases, leaving 14 bases not matched to a gene. CDR3 nucleotides: TGTGCCAGCAGTTTATTGACGCGGACAGGGGGGAATCGATACTATGGCTACACCTTC. Residues: CASSLLTRTGGNRYYGYTF.

This clone was seen once. The chain recombines TRBV5-4 with TRBJ2-7, with a weak D call TRBD2 (5 bases). The CDR3 runs to 12 residues. The germline V gene has CDR1 SGHNT and CDR2 YYREEE (reference sequence). V was pared by 4 bases and J by 6 bases, with 11 bases between. CDR3 amino acids: CASSQSGGEQYF. The CDR3 DNA reads as TGTGCCAGCAGCCAAAGTGGAGGCGAGCAGTACTTC.

This chain joins TRBV28 and TRBJ2-7, with D tentatively TRBD1 (7 bases). Trimming stripped 3 bases from V and 2 bases from J, with 14 bases between. Germline V gives CDR1 MDHEN, CDR2 SYDVKM. CDR3 length equals 15 residues. The CDR3 bases are TGTGCCAGCAGTTTTGGGAGGACAGGTGCCTACGAGCAGTACTTC. This codes for CASSFGRTGAYEQYF. The variable domain in full, with the rest retrieved from reference TRBV28 and TRBJ2-7, is DVKVTQSSRYLVKRTGEKVFLECVQDMDHENMFWYRQDPGLGLRLIYFSYDVKMKEKGDIPEGYSVSREKKERFSLILESASTNQTSMYLCASSFGRTGAYEQYFGPGTRLTVT.

The V gene is TRBV29-1, the J gene TRBJ2-1; 9 bases line up with TRBD2. CDR3 length: 14 amino acids. Per the germline V gene, CDR1 is SQVTM and CDR2 is ANQGSEA. V was clipped by 4 bases and J by 4 bases; unmatched bases: 5. CDR3 coding DNA: TGCAGCGTTGGTGCGGGAGGGCCTTACAATGAGCAGTTCTTC. It translates to CSVGAGGPYNEQFF.

The rearrangement joins TRBV9 to TRBJ1-1; D remains unclear. The V end lost 2 bases, the J end lost 3 bases, and 17 bases lay between the germline ends. Germline assignment: CDR1 SGDLS and CDR2 YYNGEE. The CDR3 has 16 amino acids. CDR3 in DNA: TGTGCCAGCAGCGTCGAAGGCAGCCCGAGGTACACTGAAGCTTTCTTT. Translated: CASSVEGSPRYTEAFF. The full variable domain, its missing parts supplied by reference TRBV9 and TRBJ1-1, is DSGVTQTPKHLITATGQRVTLRCSPRSGDLSVYWYQQSLDQGLQFLIQYYNGEERAKGNILERFSAQQFPDLHSELNLSSLELGDSALYFCASSVEGSPRYTEAFFGQGTRLTVV.

The chain has TRBV5-1 and TRBJ2-7; 10 bases map to TRBD2. Germline CDR1 and CDR2: SGHRS and YFSETQ. V trimming: 0 bases; J trimming: 0 bases; junction bases outside the gene matches: 6. The CDR3 consists of 17 residues. DNA for the CDR3: TGCGCCAGCAGCTTGGGGACTAGCGGCCCTAGCTCCTACGAGCAGTACTTC. Protein sequence: CASSLGTSGPSSYEQYF.

The chain employs TRBV2 and TRBJ2-1; D uncertain. Germline CDR1 reads SNHLY; CDR2 reads FYNNEI. This CDR3 region has 13 residues. V was shortened by 4 bases and J by 2 bases, with 6 bases between the two germline ends. CDR3 sequence (DNA): TGTGCCAGCAGTGGCGGAACCTACAATGAGCAGTTCTTC. This sequence encodes CASSGGTYNEQFF.

This clone was detected a few times. CDR3 nucleotide sequence: TGTGCCAGCCCAAGGGCAGGGGACTATGGCTACACCTTC. Its translation: CASPRAGDYGYTF. The V gene is TRBV18, the J gene TRBJ1-2, with D possibly matching TRBD1 (6 bases). V was pared by 8 bases and J by 3 bases, with 13 bases between. The length of the CDR3 is 13 residues. Per germline, CDR1 KGHSH and CDR2 LQKENI. Filled out from reference TRBV18 and TRBJ1-2, the complete variable domain reads NAGVMQNPRHLVRRRGQEARLRCSPMKGHSHVYWYRQLPEEGLKFMVYLQKENIIDESGMPKERFSAEFPKEGPSILRIQQVVRGDSAAYFCASPRAGDYGYTFGSGTRLTVV.

The chain has TRBV27 and TRBJ1-1, with D unresolved. The CDR3 is 14 residues long. The V end was cut by 2 bases, the J end by 5 bases, with 12 bases between. The V gene's germline CDR1 is MNHEY and CDR2 SMNVEV (reference sequence). DNA for the CDR3: TGTGCCAGCAGTTTAAGGGTCGAGGGTACTGAAGCTTTCTTT. It specifies CASSLRVEGTEAFF.

This chain uses TRBV28 with TRBJ1-1; 9 nucleotides align to TRBD1. Germline V CDR1 and CDR2: MDHEN, SYDVKM. This CDR3 has 13 residues. The V and J ends lost 5 bases and 4 bases, in that order; junction bases with no gene match: 2. The chain's CDR3 is CASSTGGTTEAFF. The CDR3 region has the DNA TGTGCCAGCAGTACAGGGGGCACCACTGAAGCTTTCTTT.

The chain employs TRBV27 and TRBJ1-3; possible D gene TRBD1, 6 bases. Germline CDR1 MNHEY, CDR2 SMNVEV (reference sequence). V lost 10 bases to trimming and J lost 2 bases, with 12 bases between them. This CDR3 contains 13 residues. This CDR3 reads CATRGSAGNTIYF. The CDR3 DNA is TGTGCCACCAGGGGCTCCGCTGGAAACACCATATATTTT.

This clone was detected a few times. This chain joins TRBV10-3 and TRBJ1-1, with D perhaps matching TRBD1 (5 bases). CDR1 and CDR2 (germline): ENHRY, SYGVKD. This CDR3 spans 14 amino acids. Between the trimmed V and J ends, which lost 6 bases and 0 bases, there was a span of 11 bases. CDR3 nucleotide sequence: TGTGCCATCAGGGCCAGGGACTTGAACACTGAAGCTTTCTTT. It encodes CAIRARDLNTEAFF.

This sequence joins TRBV18 and TRBJ1-2, with 8 bases matching TRBD1. The ends lost 1 base at V and 7 bases at J; junction bases unmatched: 11. The CDR3 has 16 residues. CDR1 and CDR2 from the germline V gene are KGHSH and LQKENI. The CDR3 DNA reads as TGTGCCAGCTCACCACAGCCCCCCAGGGGGCAGGTTGGCTACACCTTC. Its translation is CASSPQPPRGQVGYTF.